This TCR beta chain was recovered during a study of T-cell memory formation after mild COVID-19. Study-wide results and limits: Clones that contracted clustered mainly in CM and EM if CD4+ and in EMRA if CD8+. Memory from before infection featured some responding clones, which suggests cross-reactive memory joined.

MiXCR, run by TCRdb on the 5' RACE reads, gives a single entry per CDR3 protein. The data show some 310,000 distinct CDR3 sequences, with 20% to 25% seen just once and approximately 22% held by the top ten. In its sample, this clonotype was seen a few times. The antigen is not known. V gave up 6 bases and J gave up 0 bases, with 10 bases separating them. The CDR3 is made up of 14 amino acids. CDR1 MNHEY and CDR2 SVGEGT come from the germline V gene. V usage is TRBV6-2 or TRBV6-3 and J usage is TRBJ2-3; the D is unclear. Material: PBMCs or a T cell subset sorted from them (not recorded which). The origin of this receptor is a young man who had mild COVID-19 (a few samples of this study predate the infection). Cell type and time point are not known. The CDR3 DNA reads TGTGCCAGCAGCATAGCTCAGAGCACAGATACGCAGTATTTT. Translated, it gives CASSIAQSTDTQYF.